This T cell receptor beta chain appears in the sequencing data of a study of cytomegalovirus exposure and HLA in healthy donors. Primers included in the PCR were 60 Vbeta and 13 Jbeta primers. Clones were sequenced by immunoSEQ multiplex PCR, and TCRdb holds only the in-frame ones, with some missing. This repertoire includes 55,000 to 85,000 clones. Remarks on this clone: Its antigen is undetermined.

Though probably carrying unrecorded immune exposures, donors were nominally healthy at sampling. Overall study results and limits: Later analysis associated a missense DCLRE1C variant with TCR beta V- and J-gene trimming. Most TCR beta V segments were productive about 90% or about 30% of the time in an earlier analysis. Listed as cytomegalovirus-associated were more than 150 TCR beta chains.

The sequencing sample was made of PBMCs. This receptor was taken from a woman aged 25 to 39 in good health and CMV-seronegative.

The CDR3 DNA sequence: TGTGCCAGCAGCCCAGAGGGTGAGGCTGGAAACACCATATATTTT. Encoded protein: CASSPEGEAGNTIYF. This chain joins TRBV7-6 and TRBJ1-3; D is undetermined. The V gene's germline CDR1 is SGHVS and CDR2 FNYEAQ. V lost 5 bases to trimming and J lost 2 bases, with 13 bases between them. This CDR3 comprises 15 residues. Full variable domain (missing parts from reference TRBV7-6 and TRBJ1-3): GAGVSQSPRYKVTKRGQDVALRCDPISGHVSLYWYRQALGQGPEFLTYFNYEAQQDKSGLPNDRFSAERPEGSISTLTIQRTEQRDSAMYRCASSPEGEAGNTIYFGEGSWLTVV.